This TCR beta chain derives from a study of PD-L1 blockade in urothelial cancer. Described time point: pretreatment peripheral blood. There were between 1 and 8 samples from each patient, taken pretreatment and on-treatment. Germline values: CDR1 KGHSH, CDR2 LQKENI. This CDR3 comprises 18 residues. J gave up 0 bases and V 2 bases, and 10 bases lay outside the gene matches. Assay: immunoSEQ multiplex PCR; the TCRdb copy retains only in-frame clones and omits some. The sample contains approximately 50,000 clones, about 86% of which appear only once. The chain carries TRBV18 and TRBJ2-1, with TRBD2 matching over 7 bases. The receptor was derived from a man aged 55-75 years with urothelial cancer. The sequences come from PBMCs, collected around atezolizumab (anti-PD-L1) treatment. DNA for the CDR3: TGTGCCAGCTCACCAGTCGGCCGAGGGAGGGCCTCCTACAATGAGCAGTTCTTC. It is translated as CASSPVGRGRASYNEQFF.